Below, one TCR beta chain is given with its context. This sample was taken from a study of immune characterization of retroperitoneal liposarcoma. Germline CDR1 and CDR2: MNHNS and SASEGT. The length of the CDR3 is 18 residues. Trimming removed 7 bases from V and 3 bases from J; junction bases left unmatched: 10. TCRdb analysed the PCR reads with MiXCR anew, one entry per CDR3 protein. The table lists around 7,000 distinct CDR3 sequences, roughly 29% of them singletons. The receptor was isolated from a female donor with retroperitoneal liposarcoma. The V gene is TRBV6-1, the J gene TRBJ2-6; 12 nucleotides agree with TRBD1. The sequencing input was tumor tissue. CDR3 protein: CASIYKGTGGLGANVLTF. CDR3 DNA sequence: TGTGCCAGCATTTATAAAGGGACAGGGGGCCTTGGGGCCAACGTCCTGACTTTC.